This T cell receptor beta chain was found in a study of blood T cell repertoires in COVID-19. Study-wide background: Spain, Italy and the United States supplied samples that represented acute and convalescent COVID-19. T cells, B-cell-depleted T cells, or PBMCs supplied cDNA or gDNA.

The method was immunoSEQ multiplex PCR; TCRdb's version includes in-frame clones alone and lacks a portion of them. The sample yields about 240,000 clones, around 86% seen once. Germline V lookup: CDR1 MNHEY, CDR2 SMNVEV (reference sequence). The CDR3 is made up of 15 amino acids. With 5 bases removed from V and 8 bases from J, the gap between germline ends came to 18 bases. The chain joins TRBV27 to TRBJ1-4; possible D gene TRBD1, 6 bases. This TCR came from a woman aged 70-85 years with active or convalescent COVID-19. The sample comprised peripheral blood. In DNA form, the CDR3 reads TGTGCCAGCAGTCCCCCGGGGGCGGGGGACGAAAAACTGTTTTTT. Its protein product is CASSPPGAGDEKLFF.